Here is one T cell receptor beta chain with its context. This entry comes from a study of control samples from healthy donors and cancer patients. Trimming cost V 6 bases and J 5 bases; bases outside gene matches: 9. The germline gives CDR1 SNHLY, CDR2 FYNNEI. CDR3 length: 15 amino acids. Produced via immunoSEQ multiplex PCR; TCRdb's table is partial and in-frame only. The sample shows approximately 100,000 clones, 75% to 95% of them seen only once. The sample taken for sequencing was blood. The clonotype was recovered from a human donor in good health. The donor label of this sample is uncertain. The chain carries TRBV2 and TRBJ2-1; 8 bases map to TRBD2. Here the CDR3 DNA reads TGTGCCAGCAGACGTTTTAGCGGGAACAACAATGAGCAGTTCTTC. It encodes CASRRFSGNNNEQFF.